Listed here is a single T cell receptor (beta chain). Its target is unknown. The sample belongs to a study of graft-versus-host responses after intestinal transplantation. The wider study: Induction with anti-thymocyte globulin, then tacrolimus and steroids for about 3 years, was given to all recipients.

Notes on the study in general: Marrow from the recipient contained GvH clones, some of which had appeared first in ileum or blood.

The assay was immunoSEQ multiplex PCR, and TCRdb's table has in-frame clones only and misses some. The top ten clones hold around 7.8% of a sample with roughly 80,000 clones, around 90% of them seen once. Germline V gene data show CDR1 as SGHAT and CDR2 as FQNNGV. The CDR3 totals 15 residues. Trimming stripped 3 bases from V and 0 bases from J, with 12 bases between. Specimen: unstimulated CD8+ T cells sorted from spleen or lymph node cells, collected before transplant. This TCR was sampled from a human donor who was the organ donor for an intestinal transplant. The rearrangement links TRBV11-2 to TRBJ2-7; D remains ambiguous. The DNA for the CDR3 is TGTGCCAGCAGCTTTGGCCCCTACGGCTCCTACGAGCAGTACTTC. It specifies CASSFGPYGSYEQYF.